This TCR beta chain was sequenced in a study of T cell responses to AZD1222 COVID-19 vaccine. Points from the study as a whole: It was only a handful of AZD1222 recipients who were seropositive at baseline. A mostly white British donor set with more females was recruited, and clonal diversity was possibly underestimated. Among vaccine-associated CD4 TCRs, coverage spanned spike, with dominance at 160-218 and 743-854. Breadth and depth of Spike-specific TCRs rose after two AZD1222 doses.

V dropped 3 bases and J dropped 11 bases, with 16 bases sitting between them. This CDR3 has 13 residues. Germline V gene sequence: CDR1 MDHEN, CDR2 SYDVKM. TCRdb keeps only in-frame clones here, not all; method: immunoSEQ multiplex PCR. The profile shows some 130,000 clones, approximately 80% of them singletons. On this clone itself: What it binds is unknown.

This TCR came from an adult in good health. Sequences were derived from peripheral blood, sampled on day 0 of AZD1222 vaccination. J is TRBJ1-1 and V is TRBV28; D not certain. CDR3 in amino acids: CASSFQARDEAFF. The CDR3 DNA reads TGTGCCAGCAGTTTTCAGGCCCGCGACGAGGCTTTCTTT.